These 26 T cell receptor beta chains originate from one sample sequenced in a study of shared clonotypes between healthy human individuals. TCRdb's table, derived via immunoSEQ multiplex PCR, lists solely in-frame clones and lacks some. The data show a few million clones, nearly 97% seen once. The sample taken for sequencing was naive CD4+ T cells sorted from blood. The sample's subset: CD45RA+ positively selected. Receptors were obtained from a man younger than 35 in good health.

The J gene is TRBJ2-7, the V gene TRBV10-1; possible D gene TRBD1, 6 bases. From germline, CDR1 is WNHNN and CDR2 SYGVQD (reference sequence). Trimming stripped 4 bases from V and 2 bases from J, with 12 bases between. The CDR3 totals 14 residues. The chain's CDR3 is CASSAAGQPYEQYF. The CDR3 DNA is TGCGCCAGCAGTGCGGCCGGACAGCCCTACGAGCAGTACTTC.

CDR3 protein: CASSPKTSGRNNEQFF. The CDR3 coding sequence is TGTGCCAGCAGCCCAAAGACTAGCGGGAGGAACAATGAGCAGTTCTTC. The genes are TRBV5-8 and TRBJ2-1, with TRBD2 matching 13 bases. This CDR3 is built from 16 residues. Trimming took 4 bases from V and 5 from J; bases not matched to a gene: 6. Germline values: CDR1 SGHTS, CDR2 YDEGEE.

DNA of the CDR3: TGTGCCAGCAGTGCGGCCCCAGGGCGAGGCTACACCTTC. It translates to CASSAAPGRGYTF. The genes are TRBV6-1 and TRBJ1-2; tentative D call: TRBD1 (5 bases). This CDR3 is built from 13 residues. Between the trimmed V and J ends, which lost 4 bases and 8 bases, there was a span of 14 bases. Germline values: CDR1 MNHNS, CDR2 SASEGT.

The chain is built from TRBV7-9 and TRBJ2-1; D is possibly TRBD1 or TRBD2 (6 bases each). Germline V lookup: CDR1 SEHNR, CDR2 FQNEAQ (reference sequence). This CDR3 spans 14 amino acids. The V and J ends lost 5 bases and 5 bases respectively, with 13 bases between them. The CDR3 is CASSRGQGDNEQFF. The CDR3 DNA reads as TGTGCCAGCAGCCGGGGGCAGGGAGACAATGAGCAGTTCTTC.

The chain joins TRBV28 to TRBJ1-1; a possible D gene is TRBD1 (6 bases). The V gene's germline CDR1 is MDHEN and CDR2 SYDVKM. The ends were cut back, 6 bases at V and 7 bases at J, with 15 bases in the middle. The CDR3 totals 13 residues. The CDR3 bases are TGTGCCAGCAGCCGAATACAGGGAAATGAAGCTTTCTTT. Protein product: CASSRIQGNEAFF. Using reference TRBV28 and TRBJ1-1 for the parts outside the CDR3, the full variable domain is DVKVTQSSRYLVKRTGEKVFLECVQDMDHENMFWYRQDPGLGLRLIYFSYDVKMKEKGDIPEGYSVSREKKERFSLILESASTNQTSMYLCASSRIQGNEAFFGQGTRLTVV.

Points on this clone: The sample carries other DNA sequences with the same CDR3. The chain employs TRBV7-9 and TRBJ2-7; D not resolved. CDR1 SEHNR and CDR2 FQNEAQ come from the germline V gene (reference sequence). CDR3 length: 11 residues. The V end lost 5 bases, the J end lost 2 bases, and 4 bases lay between the germline ends. The CDR3 coding sequence is TGTGCCAGCAGCGACACCTACGAGCAGTACTTC. Amino acids: CASSDTYEQYF.

The chain joins TRBV6-5 to TRBJ1-5, with D maybe TRBD1 (6 bases). This CDR3 is 15 amino acids long. The germline V gene encodes CDR1 MNHEY and CDR2 SVGAGI. V gave up 6 bases and J gave up 1 base, with 13 bases separating them. The CDR3 region has the DNA TGTGCCAGCAGCAAACAGGGAGGCAGCAATCAGCCCCAGCATTTT. Translation gives CASSKQGGSNQPQHF.

This clone was observed once. This chain joins TRBV11-2 and TRBJ1-2; no definite D call. Trimming cost V 5 bases and J 2 bases, with 9 bases left between them. Germline V CDR1 and CDR2: SGHAT, FQNNGV. The CDR3 sequence is 13 residues long. CDR3 DNA: TGTGCCAGCAGCAACGAGGCGAACTATGGCTACACCTTC. This translates into CASSNEANYGYTF.

The chain links TRBV2 to TRBJ2-1; tentative D call: TRBD2 (6 bases). Trimming left V 4 bases short and J 11 bases short, with 12 bases between. CDR1 and CDR2 (germline): SNHLY, FYNNEI. The CDR3 totals 12 residues. The CDR3, as DNA: TGTGCCAGCAGTGTACTCGGGGGAAAGCAGTTCTTC. Encoded protein: CASSVLGGKQFF.

In its sample, this clone was seen once. V gene TRBV18 combines with J gene TRBJ1-1; D gene uncertain. Per the germline V gene, CDR1 is KGHSH and CDR2 is LQKENI. Trimming removed 10 bases from V and 1 base from J, with 13 bases in between. The CDR3 consists of 13 residues. CDR3 DNA sequence: TGTGCCACCCGAGTTGAGACGAACACTGAAGCTTTCTTT. Protein: CATRVETNTEAFF.

The chain has TRBV5-1 and TRBJ2-7; the D gene is possibly TRBD1 (5 bases). This CDR3 spans 16 amino acids. Germline V gene lookup returns CDR1 SGHRS and CDR2 YFSETQ. V shed 4 bases and J shed 4 bases, with 21 bases lying between them. Here the CDR3 reads CASSTTGISFGYEQYF. In DNA, the CDR3 is TGCGCCAGCAGCACAACAGGTATAAGCTTTGGGTACGAGCAGTACTTC.

The chain recombines TRBV10-3 with TRBJ2-3; D could derive from TRBD1 or TRBD2 (5 bases each). Germline loops: CDR1 ENHRY, CDR2 SYGVKD. With 5 bases removed from V and 1 base from J, the gap between germline ends came to 13 bases. The CDR3 sequence is 15 residues long. The CDR3 sequence is CAISPGPGGTDTQYF. CDR3 DNA: TGTGCCATCAGTCCGGGACCCGGTGGCACAGATACGCAGTATTTT.

This chain links TRBV5-4 with TRBJ1-6; D uncertain. The CDR3 has 17 amino acids. Germline assignment: CDR1 SGHNT and CDR2 YYREEE (reference sequence). Between the trimmed V and J ends, which lost 0 bases and 0 bases, there was a span of 10 bases. Here the CDR3 reads CASSLEVSSSYNSPLHF. In DNA form, the CDR3 reads TGTGCCAGCAGCTTGGAAGTCTCCAGCTCCTATAATTCACCCCTCCACTTT.

CDR3 sequence reads: CASSGAGGPNEQFF. The CDR3, as DNA: TGTGCCAGCAGTGGAGCGGGAGGTCCCAATGAGCAGTTCTTC. This sequence joins TRBV6-5 and TRBJ2-1; 9 nucleotides line up with TRBD2. The CDR3 has 14 amino acids. With V trimmed by 5 bases and J by 6 bases, 5 bases remained unmatched. Per germline, CDR1 MNHEY and CDR2 SVGAGI.

The chain links TRBV5-1 to TRBJ1-1; 8 bases agree with TRBD1. V shed 3 bases and J 4 bases; nucleotides not matched to a gene: 8. The length of the CDR3 is 15 residues. The germline gives CDR1 SGHRS, CDR2 YFSETQ. This CDR3 is CASSSDTGGVTEAFF. Written as DNA, the CDR3 is TGCGCCAGCAGCTCTGATACAGGGGGGGTCACTGAAGCTTTCTTT.

Points on this clone: An end of the junction differs from the germline gene, which may be a read error. The chain employs TRBV2 and TRBJ2-1, with TRBD2 identical over 9 bases. The CDR3 consists of 13 residues. Germline lookup yields CDR1 SNHLY and CDR2 FYNNEI. CDR3 loop: CASTHEERGVRVF. DNA of the CDR3: TGTGCCAGCACCCACGAGGAGCGGGGGGTTCGGGTCTTC.

The genes are TRBV7-9 and TRBJ2-7; D may be TRBD1 or TRBD2 (5 bases each). Trimming shortened V by 3 bases and J by 3 bases, and 12 bases separated the two germline ends. Germline V gene sequence: CDR1 SEHNR, CDR2 FQNEAQ (reference sequence). The CDR3 has 14 residues. The CDR3 sequence is CASSFGDGRYEQYF. Written as DNA, the CDR3 is TGTGCCAGCAGCTTCGGGGACGGACGCTACGAGCAGTACTTC.

This clone was counted once. The chain combines TRBV25-1 with TRBJ2-4, with D possibly TRBD1 on 5 matching bases. Per germline, CDR1 MGHDK and CDR2 SYGVNS. This CDR3 has 12 amino acids. The V gene lost 5 bases and the J gene lost 8 bases, with 10 bases spanning the gap. The CDR3 spells CASSFTGDIQYF. CDR3 sequence (DNA): TGTGCCAGCAGTTTTACAGGTGACATTCAGTACTTC.

The V gene is TRBV5-4, the J gene TRBJ2-7, with TRBD2 identical over 12 bases. Per germline, CDR1 SGHNT and CDR2 YYREEE (reference sequence). V lost 4 bases, J lost 5 bases, and 7 bases stayed unmatched. CDR3 length equals 15 residues. CDR3 in DNA: TGTGCCAGCAGCCCGACTAGCGGGAGTTTCCACGAGCAGTACTTC. It encodes CASSPTSGSFHEQYF.

CDR3 DNA: TGTGCCAGCGGCATGGACTCTGGAAACACCATATATTTT. Translated, it gives CASGMDSGNTIYF. The genes are TRBV2 and TRBJ1-3; D gene unclear. This CDR3 has 13 amino acids. CDR1 is SNHLY, CDR2 FYNNEI, per germline. V lost 8 bases and J 0 bases, leaving 8 bases between the germline ends.

This chain uses TRBV2 with TRBJ2-2; D not certain. The CDR3 extends over 14 amino acids. Trimming stripped 2 bases from V and 6 bases from J, with 10 bases between. Germline V gene sequence: CDR1 SNHLY, CDR2 FYNNEI. The CDR3 reads CASSENLVAGELFF. The CDR3 nucleotides read TGTGCCAGCAGTGAAAATTTGGTCGCCGGGGAGCTGTTTTTT.

V and J are TRBV10-1 and TRBJ2-2, with 7 nucleotides matching TRBD1. Germline CDR1 is WNHNN and CDR2 is SYGVQD (reference sequence). The CDR3 runs to 13 residues. The junction had 5 bases not matched to a gene; V was cut back by 8 bases and J by 5 bases. CDR3 DNA: TGCGCCAGCCGGGACAGTCCTACCGGGGAGCTGTTTTTT. This gives the protein CASRDSPTGELFF.

This chain connects TRBV29-1 to TRBJ2-7, with no clear D. Trimming removed 0 bases from V and 13 bases from J, with 13 bases in between. The CDR3 spans 11 residues. Germline CDR1 and CDR2: SQVTM and ANQGSEA. CDR3 bases: TGCAGCGTTGAAGATCGGCAGTACATTTACTTC. Its translation: CSVEDRQYIYF.

This sequence joins TRBV28 and TRBJ2-7; 7 nucleotides line up with TRBD1. CDR3 length: 11 amino acids. Germline loops: CDR1 MDHEN, CDR2 SYDVKM. V was clipped by 6 bases and J by 6 bases; unmatched bases: 2. The CDR3 loop is CASRQGTEQYF. In nucleotides, the CDR3 is TGTGCCAGCAGACAGGGGACCGAGCAGTACTTC.

The V call is TRBV9, the J call TRBJ2-7; 9 nucleotides line up with TRBD2. The CDR3 loop spans 15 amino acids. Germline CDR1 and CDR2: SGDLS and YYNGEE. After removal of 3 bases from V and 7 bases from J, the junction contained 11 bases not matched to a gene. The CDR3 DNA reads TGTGCCAGCAGCGAGGGACTAGCAAAAAGCAGGGAGCAGTACTTC. This gives the protein CASSEGLAKSREQYF.

This rearrangement joins TRBV21-1 to TRBJ2-7; TRBD1, the table's D call, lacks a check against the DNA. TRBV21-1 is labeled a pseudogene. The CDR3 length is 17 residues. This CDR3 reads CASSKVGRGVSSYEQYF. The CDR3 DNA sequence: TGTGCCAGCAGCAAAGTCGGCAGGGGCGTTAGCTCCTACGAGCAGTACTTC.